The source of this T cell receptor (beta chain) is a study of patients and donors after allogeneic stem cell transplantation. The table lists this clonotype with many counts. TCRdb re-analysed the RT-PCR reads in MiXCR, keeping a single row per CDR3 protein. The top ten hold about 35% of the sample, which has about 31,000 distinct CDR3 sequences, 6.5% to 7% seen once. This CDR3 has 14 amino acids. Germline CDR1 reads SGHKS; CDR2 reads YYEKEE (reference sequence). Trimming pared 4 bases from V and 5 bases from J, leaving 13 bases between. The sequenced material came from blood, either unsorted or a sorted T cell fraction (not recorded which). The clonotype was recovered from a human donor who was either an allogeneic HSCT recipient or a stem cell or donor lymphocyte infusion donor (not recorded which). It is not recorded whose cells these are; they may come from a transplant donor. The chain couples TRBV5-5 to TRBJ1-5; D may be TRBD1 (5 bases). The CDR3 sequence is CASSPGPFYQPQHF. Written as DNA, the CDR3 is TGTGCCAGCAGCCCGGGACCTTTTTATCAGCCCCAGCATTTT.